This T cell receptor (delta chain) was documented in a study of gamma-delta chains in newborns, infants, children. Across the study: Microbial exposure reportedly drives polyclonal innate γδ T cell expansion after birth.

Regarding this clone: It differs at one base from a far larger clone, so likely a read error. The sample has other DNA sequences that encode this CDR3 too.

This CDR3 has 14 residues. Germline V gives CDR1 GEAIGNYY, CDR2 EKD. TCRdb redid the clone calls on the reads with CATT. The sample has about 2,500 delta-chain clones; around 0.99% are singletons. Sequencing was carried out using blood. This receptor was obtained from a child who was a newborn, infant or young child, either healthy, febrile or measles-vaccinated (not recorded which). The rearrangement links TRDV2 to TRDJ2; 10 bases are a match to TRDD3. DNA of the CDR3: TGTGCCTGTGACACCGTGGGGGATACAGCTCAACTCTTCTTT. It specifies CACDTVGDTAQLFF.